The present TCR beta chain was sequenced within a study of blood T cell repertoires in COVID-19. CDR1 is SGHKS and CDR2 is YYEKEE in the germline V gene (reference sequence). This CDR3 is built from 13 residues. V was cut by 5 bases and J by 4 bases, with 13 bases left in between. TCRdb's copy holds only in-frame clones and misses some; the assay was immunoSEQ multiplex PCR. The sample consists of about 270,000 clones, 86% of them appearing once. This receptor was taken from a man in his forties with active or convalescent COVID-19. J is TRBJ2-7 and V is TRBV5-5; the D is unclear. Material: peripheral blood. This chain's CDR3 is CASRTIGDYEQYF. Written as DNA, the CDR3 is TGTGCCAGCAGGACCATAGGAGATTACGAGCAGTACTTC.